The 8 T cell receptor beta chains reported below all come from one sample, sequenced in a study of cytomegalovirus exposure and HLA in healthy donors. The PCR contained 60 Vbeta and 13 Jbeta primers. Some clones are missing from TCRdb's copy, which holds only in-frame ones; the method was immunoSEQ multiplex PCR. The data contain 60,000 or so clones, more than 70% of them singletons. Sequencing used PBMCs. These TCRs come from a man aged 45-65 years in good health and CMV-seropositive.

The chain joins TRBV29-1 to TRBJ1-1; 10 bases are shared with TRBD1. Germline V gives CDR1 SQVTM, CDR2 ANQGSEA. Unmatched junction bases numbered 3, after V lost 7 bases and J lost 4 bases. This CDR3 has 12 amino acids. The CDR3, as DNA: TGCAGCGCTTGGACAGGGGGCACTGAAGCTTTCTTT. It is translated as CSAWTGGTEAFF.

J is TRBJ2-3 and V is TRBV19; 7 positions match TRBD2. This CDR3 comprises 15 residues. Germline CDR1 LNHDA, CDR2 SQIVND (reference sequence). J was trimmed by 2 bases and V by 3 bases; bases with no gene match: 5. The DNA of the CDR3 is TGTGCCAGTAGTATTCTAGCGGCCCACACAGATACGCAGTATTTT. Amino acids: CASSILAAHTDTQYF.

This chain uses TRBV7-6 with TRBJ2-1; D may be TRBD1 (5 bases). V was cut by 10 bases and J by 8 bases, with 9 bases left in between. From germline, CDR1 is SGHVS and CDR2 FNYEAQ. This CDR3 is built from 10 residues. The CDR3 sequence is CAKTQDEQFF. CDR3 DNA sequence: TGTGCCAAGACACAGGATGAGCAGTTCTTC.

V gene TRBV13 combines with J gene TRBJ2-1; D call uncertain. Germline assignment: CDR1 PRHDT and CDR2 FYEKMQ (reference sequence). V dropped 0 bases and J dropped 4 bases, with 10 bases sitting between them. The CDR3 consists of 15 residues. CDR3 DNA: TGTGCCAGCAGCTTAGGCCCGGGTGGATACAATGAGCAGTTCTTC. Residues: CASSLGPGGYNEQFF.

This rearrangement joins TRBV25-1 to TRBJ2-2; D is unresolved. Trimming removed 4 bases from V and 0 bases from J, with 6 bases in between. CDR1 and CDR2 (germline): MGHDK, SYGVNS. The CDR3 runs 14 residues. The CDR3 nucleotides read TGTGCCAGCAGTGTGCGGACGAACACCGGGGAGCTGTTTTTT. Protein: CASSVRTNTGELFF.

There are a few counts of this clone. This chain joins TRBV27 and TRBJ1-1; possible D gene TRBD1, 6 bases. The CDR3 is 15 amino acids. The V and J ends lost 1 base and 1 base respectively, with 10 bases between them. Per germline, CDR1 MNHEY and CDR2 SMNVEV (reference sequence). For the CDR3, the DNA is TGTGCCAGCAGTTTATATTGGGGGCAGAACACTGAAGCTTTCTTT. This gives the protein CASSLYWGQNTEAFF.

The chain combines TRBV15 with TRBJ1-5; TRBD1 might be the D (5 bases). CDR3 size: 18 residues. From germline, CDR1 is LNHNV and CDR2 YYDKDF (reference sequence). Deletions cut 1 base from V and 0 bases from J, with 16 bases between. The CDR3 here is CATSRGRGKSYSNQPQHF. CDR3 nucleotides: TGTGCCACCAGCAGAGGGAGGGGAAAAAGCTATAGCAATCAGCCCCAGCATTTT.

The chain couples TRBV6-1 to TRBJ2-7; TRBD1 matches 12 bases. V lost 7 bases, J lost 4 bases, and 8 bases stayed unmatched. This CDR3 spans 15 amino acids. From germline, CDR1 is MNHNS and CDR2 SASEGT. The CDR3: CASNRDRGLRYEQYF. CDR3 sequence (DNA): TGTGCCAGCAATAGGGACAGGGGGCTTCGGTACGAGCAGTACTTC.